This TCR beta chain originates from a study of T cells in Graves' hyperthyroidism and ophthalmopathy. This clonotype was observed at least ten times. Duration under 3 months, a NOSPECS grade of at least 4, and a Clinical Activity Score of at least 3 characterized the ophthalmopathy patients. CDR3 size: 14 residues. Trimming cost V 0 bases and J 6 bases, with 12 bases left between them. The V gene's germline CDR1 is DFQATT and CDR2 SNEGSKA (reference sequence). Amplification of TCR beta CDR3 regions used RNA as the template. In the first-round RT-PCR of the TCR CDR3, the HTBI primer set was used. MiXCR was run by TCRdb on the multiplex PCR reads, yielding one entry per CDR3 protein. Of about 400,000 distinct CDR3 sequences listed, around 15% are singletons.

This receptor was taken from an older woman with Graves' ophthalmopathy. Sequencing was performed on blood. This chain connects TRBV20-1 to TRBJ2-4; unclear D gene. This chain's CDR3 is CSARDVGSGNIQYF. Here the CDR3 DNA reads TGCAGTGCTAGAGATGTGGGATCTGGAAACATTCAGTACTTC.